Presented here are 20 T cell receptor beta chains from one specimen sequenced in a study of blood T cells in healthy people across ages. The authors ran a second PCR of roughly 6 to 12 cycles using a sample-barcoded 5' primer and a J-beta primer mix. Each CDR3 protein gets one entry after TCRdb re-called the 5' RACE reads with MiXCR. The sample lists 1.5 million to 2 million distinct CDR3 sequences, around half occurring once. The material sequenced was blood. These receptor sequences come from a woman aged 40-49 years in good health.

This clonotype was detected only a few times. The rearrangement links TRBV6-2 or TRBV6-3 to TRBJ2-7, with a tentative D call TRBD2 (5 bases). CDR3 length: 15 residues. Trimming left V 4 bases short and J 0 bases short, with 13 bases between. Germline CDR1 and CDR2: MNHEY and SVGEGT. CDR3 loop: CASSSPTGSSYEQYF. In DNA form, the CDR3 reads TGTGCCAGCAGTTCCCCCACGGGAAGCTCCTACGAGCAGTACTTC.

J is TRBJ2-7 and V is TRBV29-1; TRBD2 agrees at 7 bases. The CDR3 is 13 residues long. The trim removed 6 bases at V and 4 bases at J, leaving 9 bases unmatched. CDR1 and CDR2 (germline): SQVTM, ANQGSEA. CDR3 nucleotides: TGCAGCGTGACCCCTAGCGGAACGTACGAGCAGTACTTC. This translates into CSVTPSGTYEQYF.

The chain combines TRBV29-1 with TRBJ1-1; D gene unclear. This CDR3 has 12 amino acids. Trimming took off 7 bases at V and 5 bases at J, with 14 bases between the two ends. The germline gives CDR1 SQVTM, CDR2 ANQGSEA. CDR3 sequence reads: CSALSLMTEAFF. CDR3 sequence (DNA): TGCAGCGCGCTCAGCCTGATGACTGAAGCTTTCTTT.

This chain uses TRBV27 with TRBJ2-1, with a weak D call TRBD1 (6 bases). CDR3 size: 16 residues. V dropped 5 bases and J dropped 1 base, with 15 bases sitting between them. Germline CDR1 and CDR2: MNHEY and SMNVEV (reference sequence). The CDR3 protein is CASSPLDRWSYNEQFF. The CDR3 DNA sequence: TGTGCCAGCAGTCCTCTGGACAGATGGTCCTACAATGAGCAGTTCTTC.

The chain employs TRBV6-5 and TRBJ2-7, with D unclear. Trimming shortened V by 3 bases and J by 7 bases, and 7 bases separated the two germline ends. The CDR3 sequence is 11 residues long. CDR1 MNHEY and CDR2 SVGAGI come from the germline V gene. CDR3 protein: CASSYLKEQYF. CDR3 nucleotides: TGTGCCAGCAGTTATCTGAAGGAGCAGTACTTC.

The chain is built from TRBV4-1 and TRBJ1-2; D unresolved. V lost 0 bases and J lost 4, with 9 bases in between. The length of the CDR3 is 14 residues. The germline gives CDR1 MGHRA, CDR2 YSYEKL. Here the CDR3 reads CASSQDTSFYGYTF. The CDR3 DNA reads TGCGCCAGCAGCCAAGACACCTCATTCTATGGCTACACCTTC.

This clonotype was picked up a small number of times. The chain couples TRBV3-1 to TRBJ2-4, with a weak D call TRBD2 (6 bases). The CDR3 is 15 residues long. The germline gives CDR1 LGHDT, CDR2 YNNKEL (reference sequence). V lost 0 bases to trimming and J lost 7 bases, with 13 bases between them. CDR3 nucleotides: TGTGCCAGCAGCCAAGATCTAGGGGAGGAGAACATTCAGTACTTC. Its protein product is CASSQDLGEENIQYF. The full variable domain, rest sourced from reference TRBV3-1 and TRBJ2-4, is DTAVSQTPKYLVTQMGNDKSIKCEQNLGHDTMYWYKQDSKKFLKIMFSYNNKELIINETVPNRFSPKSPDKAHLNLHINSLELGDSAVYFCASSQDLGEENIQYFGAGTRLSVL.

This clonotype was counted only a few times. The CDR3 loop reads CASSLARLVTDTQYF. DNA for the CDR3: TGTGCCAGCAGCTTGGCCAGGTTGGTCACAGATACGCAGTATTTT. The gene calls are TRBV5-5 and TRBJ2-3; D is undetermined. Trimming took 0 bases from V and 2 from J, leaving 10 bases between them. Germline V CDR1 and CDR2: SGHKS, YYEKEE (reference sequence). CDR3 length equals 15 residues.

This clonotype was seen more than once but under ten times. The chain is built from TRBV12-3 or TRBV12-4 and TRBJ1-4; D gene ambiguous. The CDR3 is 13 amino acids. V was shortened by 6 bases and J by 4 bases, with 9 bases between the two germline ends. CDR3 in DNA: TGTGCCAGCAGGTCCCATGTTAATGAAAAACTGTTTTTT. Translated: CASRSHVNEKLFF.

The CDR3, as DNA: TGTGCCAGCAGCTTGACCGGGACAGGGGTGCCAGATACGCAGTATTTT. The encoded protein is CASSLTGTGVPDTQYF. The chain links TRBV7-2 to TRBJ2-3; 10 positions match TRBD1. V shed 3 bases and J 4 bases; nucleotides not matched to a gene: 7. The CDR3 covers 16 residues. Germline-derived CDR1 and CDR2 are SGHTA and FQGNSA. Filled out from reference TRBV7-2 and TRBJ2-3, the complete variable domain reads GAGVSQSPSNKVTEKGKDVELRCDPISGHTALYWYRQSLGQGLEFLIYFQGNSAPDKSGLPSDRFSAERTGGSVSTLTIQRTQQEDSAVYLCASSLTGTGVPDTQYFGPGTRLTVL.

This clonotype was counted a few times. This chain connects TRBV27 to TRBJ1-2; D ambiguous. CDR3 size: 12 residues. The V end was cut by 8 bases, the J end by 8 bases, with 15 bases between. Germline V gene data show CDR1 as MNHEY and CDR2 as SMNVEV (reference sequence). For the CDR3, the DNA is TGTGCCAGCGGCTCGTCGGGGTGGGGCTACACCTTC. This codes for CASGSSGWGYTF.

The V call is TRBV10-3, the J call TRBJ2-5; a possible D gene is TRBD1 (6 bases). The V gene lost 10 bases and the J gene lost 2 bases, with 14 bases spanning the gap. Germline V gene data show CDR1 as ENHRY and CDR2 as SYGVKD. The CDR3 totals 13 residues. The CDR3 region has the DNA TGTGCCACCGCGACAGGCGTACAAGAGACCCAGTACTTC. Its translation is CATATGVQETQYF.

This clonotype showed up just a few times. The rearrangement uses TRBV7-2 and TRBJ2-7, with 12 bases lining up with TRBD2. Germline values: CDR1 SGHTA, CDR2 FQGNSA. The length of the CDR3 is 16 residues. With V trimmed by 3 bases and J by 2 bases, 5 bases remained unmatched. The DNA for the CDR3 is TGTGCCAGCAGCTTCCTAGCGGGGGGGAATCCCTACGAGCAGTACTTC. The encoded protein is CASSFLAGGNPYEQYF.

V and J are TRBV20-1 and TRBJ2-1; D ambiguous. Trimming took 0 bases from V and 3 from J, leaving 15 bases between them. In germline, CDR1 is DFQATT, CDR2 SNEGSKA (reference sequence). This CDR3 contains 16 residues. CDR3 protein: CSARDLAGDFYNEQFF. In DNA, the CDR3 is TGCAGTGCTAGAGATTTGGCAGGAGATTTCTACAATGAGCAGTTCTTC.

The chain couples TRBV20-1 to TRBJ2-7, with TRBD2 matching over 11 bases. Trimming at V came to 6 bases and at J to 2 bases, leaving 9 bases not matched to a gene. Germline V gives CDR1 DFQATT, CDR2 SNEGSKA (reference sequence). There are 15 residues in the CDR3. The CDR3 coding sequence is TGCAGTGCCGATCGTACTAGCGGGGGACCCTACGAGCAGTACTTC. This translates into CSADRTSGGPYEQYF.

This clonotype was counted only a few times. The genes are TRBV11-1 and TRBJ2-1; 14 bases fit TRBD2. Germline V gene lookup returns CDR1 SGHAT and CDR2 FQDESV (reference sequence). Trimming took 4 bases from V and 9 from J; bases not matched to a gene: 8. The CDR3 contains 16 residues. CDR3 nucleotide sequence: TGTGCCAGCAGCTCCACCCTGGGACTAGCGGGGGTTGAGCAGTTCTTC. Residues: CASSSTLGLAGVEQFF.

The J gene is TRBJ2-7, the V gene TRBV6-1; D is uncertain. The CDR3 covers 15 residues. The V gene lost 1 base and the J gene lost 2 bases, with 12 bases spanning the gap. Germline V gene sequence: CDR1 MNHNS, CDR2 SASEGT. For the CDR3, the DNA is TGTGCCAGCAGTGAAGATCGTCCGTCACCCTACGAGCAGTACTTC. This codes for CASSEDRPSPYEQYF.

The chain couples TRBV7-2 to TRBJ1-4; D is ambiguous. The germline gives CDR1 SGHTA, CDR2 FQGNSA. V shed 1 base and J shed 4 bases, with 10 bases lying between them. This CDR3 region has 15 residues. The CDR3 DNA sequence: TGTGCCAGCAGCTTAGACGTCGGTGATAATGAAAAACTGTTTTTT. Amino acids: CASSLDVGDNEKLFF.

To note about this clonotype: A read error may produce the germline difference seen at one junction end. This chain's CDR3 is CASSWRNERFF. CDR3 coding DNA: TGTGCCAGCAGTTGGAGAAATGAGCGGTTCTTC. This chain uses TRBV28 with TRBJ2-1; no definite D call. Looked up from germline, CDR1 is MDHEN and CDR2 is SYDVKM. CDR3 size: 11 residues. Variable domain in full (rest from reference TRBV28 and TRBJ2-1): DVKVTQSSRYLVKRTGEKVFLECVQDMDHENMFWYRQDPGLGLRLIYFSYDVKMKEKGDIPEGYSVSREKKERFSLILESASTNQTSMYLCASSWRNERFFGPGTRLTVL.

The chain recombines TRBV29-1 with TRBJ2-3; 7 bases are a match to TRBD1. Germline lookup yields CDR1 SQVTM and CDR2 ANQGSEA. J was trimmed by 6 bases and V by 8 bases; bases with no gene match: 14. The CDR3 contains 14 residues. The CDR3: CSSMTGTTLDTQYF. CDR3 coding DNA: TGCAGCAGTATGACAGGGACGACCTTGGATACGCAGTATTTT.